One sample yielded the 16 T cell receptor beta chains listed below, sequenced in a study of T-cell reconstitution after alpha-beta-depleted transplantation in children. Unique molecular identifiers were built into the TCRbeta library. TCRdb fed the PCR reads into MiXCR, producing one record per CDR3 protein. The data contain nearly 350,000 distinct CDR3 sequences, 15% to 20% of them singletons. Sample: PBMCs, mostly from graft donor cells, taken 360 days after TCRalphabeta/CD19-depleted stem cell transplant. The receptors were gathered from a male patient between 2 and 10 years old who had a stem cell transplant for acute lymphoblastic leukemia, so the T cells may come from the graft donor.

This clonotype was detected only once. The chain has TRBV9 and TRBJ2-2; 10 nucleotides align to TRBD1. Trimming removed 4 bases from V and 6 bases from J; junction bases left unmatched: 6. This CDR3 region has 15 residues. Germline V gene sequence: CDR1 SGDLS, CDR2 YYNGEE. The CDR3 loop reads CASSPQDRGSGELFF. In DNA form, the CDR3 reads TGTGCCAGCAGCCCCCAGGACAGGGGGTCCGGGGAGCTGTTTTTT.

The CDR3, as DNA: TGCAGTGCTAGAGATAGGGAGAGGGGCTACAATGAGCAGTTCTTC. Translating gives CSARDRERGYNEQFF. This chain links TRBV20-1 with TRBJ2-1; D tentatively fits TRBD1 or TRBD2 (5 bases each). The ends were cut back, 0 bases at V and 3 bases at J, with 12 bases in the middle. Germline CDR1 is DFQATT and CDR2 is SNEGSKA (reference sequence). This CDR3 comprises 15 residues.

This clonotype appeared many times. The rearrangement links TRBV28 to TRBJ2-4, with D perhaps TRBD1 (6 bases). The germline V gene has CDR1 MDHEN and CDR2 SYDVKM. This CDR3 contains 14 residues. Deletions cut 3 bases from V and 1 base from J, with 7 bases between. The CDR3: CASSFTGAKNIQYF. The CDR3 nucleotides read TGTGCCAGCAGTTTTACAGGGGCCAAAAACATTCAGTACTTC.

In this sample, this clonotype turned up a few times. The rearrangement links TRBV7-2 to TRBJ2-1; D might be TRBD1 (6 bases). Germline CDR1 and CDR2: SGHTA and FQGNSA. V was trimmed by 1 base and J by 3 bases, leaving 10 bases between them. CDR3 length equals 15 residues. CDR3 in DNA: TGTGCCAGCAGCTTAGTCCCGACAGGCTACAATGAGCAGTTCTTC. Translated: CASSLVPTGYNEQFF.

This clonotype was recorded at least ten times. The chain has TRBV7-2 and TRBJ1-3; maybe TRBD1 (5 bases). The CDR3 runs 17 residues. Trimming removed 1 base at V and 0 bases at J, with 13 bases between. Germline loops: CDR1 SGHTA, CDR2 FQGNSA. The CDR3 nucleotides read TGTGCCAGCAGCTTAGTGTTGGGACGGAGCTCTGGAAACACCATATATTTT. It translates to CASSLVLGRSSGNTIYF.

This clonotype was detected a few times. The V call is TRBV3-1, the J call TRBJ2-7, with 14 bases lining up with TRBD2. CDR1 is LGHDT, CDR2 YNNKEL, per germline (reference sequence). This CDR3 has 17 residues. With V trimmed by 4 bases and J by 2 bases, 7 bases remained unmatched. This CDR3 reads CASSLRLAGGWTYEQYF. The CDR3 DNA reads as TGTGCCAGCAGCCTTCGACTAGCGGGAGGGTGGACCTACGAGCAGTACTTC.

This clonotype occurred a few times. CDR3 nucleotide sequence: TGCAGTGCCCAACCTAGCTTGGGCGAGCAGTACTTC. Protein product: CSAQPSLGEQYF. The chain uses TRBV20-1 and TRBJ2-7; D is possibly TRBD2 (5 bases). The germline V and J ends were trimmed by 6 bases and 6 bases, with 15 bases remaining between them. Per germline, CDR1 DFQATT and CDR2 SNEGSKA (reference sequence). The CDR3 has 12 residues.

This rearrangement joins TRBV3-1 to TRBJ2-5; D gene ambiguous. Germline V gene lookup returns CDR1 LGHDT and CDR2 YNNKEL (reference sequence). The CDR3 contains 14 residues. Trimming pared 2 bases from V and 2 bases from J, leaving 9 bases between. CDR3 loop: CASSQRALQETQYF. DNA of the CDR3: TGTGCCAGCAGCCAAAGGGCGCTTCAAGAGACCCAGTACTTC.

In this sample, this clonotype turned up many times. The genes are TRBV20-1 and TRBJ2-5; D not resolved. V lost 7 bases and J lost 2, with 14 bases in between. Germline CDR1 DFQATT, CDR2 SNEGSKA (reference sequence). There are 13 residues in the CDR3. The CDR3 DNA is TGCAGTGTAAGGCCCAGGCGGCAAGAGACCCAGTACTTC. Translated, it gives CSVRPRRQETQYF.

The CDR3 reads CASSLPTSGRATMLYNEQFF. CDR3 DNA: TGTGCCAGCAGTTTACCCACTAGCGGGAGGGCCACAATGCTTTACAATGAGCAGTTCTTC. The chain uses TRBV28 and TRBJ2-1; the match to TRBD2 covers 13 bases. This CDR3 is 20 amino acids long. The germline gives CDR1 MDHEN, CDR2 SYDVKM. V was pared by 2 bases and J by 4 bases, with 14 bases of the junction left unmatched.

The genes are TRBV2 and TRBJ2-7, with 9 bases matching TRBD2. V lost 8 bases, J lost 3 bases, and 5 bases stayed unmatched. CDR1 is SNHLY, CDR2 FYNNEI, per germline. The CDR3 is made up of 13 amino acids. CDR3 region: CASGLAGNYEQYF. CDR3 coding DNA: TGTGCCAGCGGGCTAGCGGGGAACTACGAGCAGTACTTC.

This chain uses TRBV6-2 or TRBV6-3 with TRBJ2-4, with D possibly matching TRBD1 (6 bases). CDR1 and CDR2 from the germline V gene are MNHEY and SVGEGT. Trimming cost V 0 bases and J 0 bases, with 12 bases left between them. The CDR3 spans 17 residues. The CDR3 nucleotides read TGTGCCAGCAGTTACTCGTGGGACAACCTAGCCAAAAACATTCAGTACTTC. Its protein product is CASSYSWDNLAKNIQYF.

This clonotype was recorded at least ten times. CDR3 sequence (DNA): TGTGCCAGCATGTACACCGGGGAGCTGTTTTTT. Protein sequence: CASMYTGELFF. This chain connects TRBV12-3 or TRBV12-4 to TRBJ2-2; D is undetermined. Trimming took off 7 bases at V and 3 bases at J, with 3 bases between the two ends. The CDR3 runs 11 residues.

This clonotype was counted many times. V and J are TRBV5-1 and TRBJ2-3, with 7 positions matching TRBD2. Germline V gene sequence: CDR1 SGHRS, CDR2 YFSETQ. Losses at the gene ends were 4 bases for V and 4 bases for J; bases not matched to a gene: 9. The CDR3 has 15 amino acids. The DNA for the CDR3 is TGCGCCAGCAGCCCCGGACTAGGCGGTGCAGATACGCAGTATTTT. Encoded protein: CASSPGLGGADTQYF.

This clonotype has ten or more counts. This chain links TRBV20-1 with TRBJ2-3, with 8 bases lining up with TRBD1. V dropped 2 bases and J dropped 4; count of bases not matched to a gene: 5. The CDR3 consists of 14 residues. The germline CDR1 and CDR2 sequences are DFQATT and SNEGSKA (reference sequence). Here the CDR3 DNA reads TGCAGTGCTAGAAAGGACAGGGCCGCAGATACGCAGTATTTT. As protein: CSARKDRAADTQYF.

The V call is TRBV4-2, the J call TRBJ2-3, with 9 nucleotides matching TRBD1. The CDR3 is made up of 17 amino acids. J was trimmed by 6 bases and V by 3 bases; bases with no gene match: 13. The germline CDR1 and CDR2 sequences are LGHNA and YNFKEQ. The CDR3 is CASSQTVGQGLLDTQYF. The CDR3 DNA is TGTGCCAGCAGCCAGACCGTGGGACAGGGCTTGTTGGATACGCAGTATTTT.